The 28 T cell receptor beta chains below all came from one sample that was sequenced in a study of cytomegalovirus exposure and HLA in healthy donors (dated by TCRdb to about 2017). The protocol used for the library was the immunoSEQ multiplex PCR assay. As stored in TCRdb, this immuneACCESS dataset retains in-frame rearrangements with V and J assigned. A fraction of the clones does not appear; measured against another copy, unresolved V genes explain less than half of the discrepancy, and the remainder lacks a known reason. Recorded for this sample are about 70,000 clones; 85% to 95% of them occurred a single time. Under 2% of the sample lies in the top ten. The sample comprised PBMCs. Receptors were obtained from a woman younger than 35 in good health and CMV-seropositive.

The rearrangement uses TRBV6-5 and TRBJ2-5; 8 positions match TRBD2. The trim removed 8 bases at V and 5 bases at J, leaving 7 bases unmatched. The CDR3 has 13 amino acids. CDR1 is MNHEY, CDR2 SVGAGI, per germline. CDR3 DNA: TGTGCCAGCCGGCGGGGGGCCGGGGAGACCCAGTACTTC. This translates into CASRRGAGETQYF.

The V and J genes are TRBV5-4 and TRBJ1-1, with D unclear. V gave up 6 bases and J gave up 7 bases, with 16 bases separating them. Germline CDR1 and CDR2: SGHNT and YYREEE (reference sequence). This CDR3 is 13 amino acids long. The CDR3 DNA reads TGTGCCAGCAATCGCCCGGGCGGGAATGAAGCTTTCTTT. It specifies CASNRPGGNEAFF.

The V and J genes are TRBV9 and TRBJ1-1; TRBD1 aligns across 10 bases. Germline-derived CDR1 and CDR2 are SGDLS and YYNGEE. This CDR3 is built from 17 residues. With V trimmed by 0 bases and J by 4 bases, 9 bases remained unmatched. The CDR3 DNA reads TGTGCCAGCAGCGTAGGAAGGGGGACAGGGGTGACCACTGAAGCTTTCTTT. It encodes CASSVGRGTGVTTEAFF.

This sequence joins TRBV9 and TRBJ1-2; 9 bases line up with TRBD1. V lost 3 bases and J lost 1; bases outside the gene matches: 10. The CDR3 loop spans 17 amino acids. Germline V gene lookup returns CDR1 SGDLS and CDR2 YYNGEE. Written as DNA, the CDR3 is TGTGCCAGCAGCGGTCCCGGGACAGGGAGTGATAACTATGGCTACACCTTC. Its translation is CASSGPGTGSDNYGYTF.

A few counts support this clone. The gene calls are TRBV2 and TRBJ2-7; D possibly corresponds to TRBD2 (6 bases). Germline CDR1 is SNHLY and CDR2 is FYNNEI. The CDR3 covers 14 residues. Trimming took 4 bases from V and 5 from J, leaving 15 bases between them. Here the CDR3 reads CASSVTSLVDEQYF. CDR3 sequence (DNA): TGTGCCAGCAGTGTTACTAGCCTAGTCGACGAGCAGTACTTC.

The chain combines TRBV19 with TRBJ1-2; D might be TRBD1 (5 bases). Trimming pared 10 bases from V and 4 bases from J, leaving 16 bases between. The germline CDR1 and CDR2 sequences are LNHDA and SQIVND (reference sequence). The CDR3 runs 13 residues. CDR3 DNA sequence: TGTGCCACTCGTTGGGGCGGATCCTATGGCTACACCTTC. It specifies CATRWGGSYGYTF.

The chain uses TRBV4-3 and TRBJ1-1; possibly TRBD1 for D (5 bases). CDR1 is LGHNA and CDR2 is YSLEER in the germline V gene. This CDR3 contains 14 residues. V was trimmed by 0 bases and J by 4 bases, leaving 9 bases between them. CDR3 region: CASSQEGGGTEAFF. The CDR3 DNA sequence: TGCGCCAGCAGCCAAGAGGGGGGTGGCACTGAAGCTTTCTTT.

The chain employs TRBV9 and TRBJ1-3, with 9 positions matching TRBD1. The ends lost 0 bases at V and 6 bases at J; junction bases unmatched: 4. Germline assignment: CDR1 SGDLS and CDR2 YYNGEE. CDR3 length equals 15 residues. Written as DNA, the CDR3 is TGTGCCAGCAGCGTAGGGACAGGGGAAGTAAACACCATATATTTT. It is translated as CASSVGTGEVNTIYF.

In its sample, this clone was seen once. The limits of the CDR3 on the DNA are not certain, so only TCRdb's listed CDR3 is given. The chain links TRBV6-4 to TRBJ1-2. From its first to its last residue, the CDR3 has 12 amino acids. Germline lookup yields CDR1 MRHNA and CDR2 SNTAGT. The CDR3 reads CASSDFRGGYTF.

Here the CDR3 DNA reads TGTGCCAGTAGTATCGCAGGGGGCCGTAACACCGGGGAGCTGTTTTTT. Translation gives CASSIAGGRNTGELFF. The V gene is TRBV19, the J gene TRBJ2-2, with 8 bases lining up with TRBD1. The V gene end was trimmed by 3 bases and the J gene end by 2 bases; junction bases not matched to a gene: 5. Per the germline V gene, CDR1 is LNHDA and CDR2 is SQIVND (reference sequence). The CDR3 sequence is 16 residues long.

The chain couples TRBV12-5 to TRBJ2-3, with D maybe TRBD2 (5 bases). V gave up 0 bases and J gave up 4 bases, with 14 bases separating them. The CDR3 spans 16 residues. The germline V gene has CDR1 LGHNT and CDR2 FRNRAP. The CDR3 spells CASGLVLNGDPDTQYF. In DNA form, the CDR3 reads TGTGCTAGTGGTTTGGTACTTAACGGGGATCCAGATACGCAGTATTTT.

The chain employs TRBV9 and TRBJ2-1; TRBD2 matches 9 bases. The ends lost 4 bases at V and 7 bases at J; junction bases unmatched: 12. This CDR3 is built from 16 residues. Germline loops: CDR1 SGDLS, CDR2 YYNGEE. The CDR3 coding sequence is TGTGCCAGCAGCTCCCCGACTAGCGGTGTTGGTAATGAGCAGTTCTTC. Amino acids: CASSSPTSGVGNEQFF.

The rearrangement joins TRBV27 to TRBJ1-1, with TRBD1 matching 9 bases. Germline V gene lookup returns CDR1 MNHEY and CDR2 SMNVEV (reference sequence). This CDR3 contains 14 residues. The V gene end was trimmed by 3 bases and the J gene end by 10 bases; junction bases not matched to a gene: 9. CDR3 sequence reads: CASSFGQGSTRAFF. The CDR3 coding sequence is TGTGCCAGCAGTTTTGGACAGGGGAGTACTCGAGCTTTCTTT.

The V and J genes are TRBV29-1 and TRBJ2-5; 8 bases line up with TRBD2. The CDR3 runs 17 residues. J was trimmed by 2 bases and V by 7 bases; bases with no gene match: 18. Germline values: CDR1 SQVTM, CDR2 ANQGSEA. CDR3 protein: CSATPGQVAGLQETQYF. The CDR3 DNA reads TGCAGCGCCACCCCCGGGCAAGTAGCGGGGCTACAAGAGACCCAGTACTTC.

The CDR3 spells CASQKPGDYGYTF. The CDR3 DNA follows: TGTGCCAGCCAAAAACCAGGGGACTATGGCTACACCTTC. J is TRBJ1-2 and V is TRBV18; D is perhaps TRBD1 (6 bases). Germline V lookup: CDR1 KGHSH, CDR2 LQKENI. This CDR3 is built from 13 residues. V lost 8 bases, J lost 3 bases, and 13 bases lay in between.

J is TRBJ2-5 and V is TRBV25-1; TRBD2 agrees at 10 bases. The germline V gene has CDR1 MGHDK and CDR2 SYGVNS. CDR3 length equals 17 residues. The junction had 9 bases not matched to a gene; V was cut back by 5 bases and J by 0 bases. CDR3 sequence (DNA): TGTGCCAGCAGTCCCGGTTGGCTAGCGGGAGACCAAGAGACCCAGTACTTC. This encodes CASSPGWLAGDQETQYF.

The CDR3 spells CASSLSDGVAEAFF. The CDR3 DNA reads as TGCGCCAGCAGCCTCTCAGACGGGGTGGCTGAAGCTTTCTTT. J is TRBJ1-1 and V is TRBV5-1; no reliable D call. Germline V gives CDR1 SGHRS, CDR2 YFSETQ. The ends were cut back, 4 bases at V and 6 bases at J, with 16 bases in the middle. The length of the CDR3 is 14 residues.

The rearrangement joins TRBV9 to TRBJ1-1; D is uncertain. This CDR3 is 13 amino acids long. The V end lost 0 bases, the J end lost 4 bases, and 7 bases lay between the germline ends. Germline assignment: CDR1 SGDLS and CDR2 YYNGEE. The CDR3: CASSVVMATEAFF. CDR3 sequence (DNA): TGTGCCAGCAGCGTAGTTATGGCCACTGAAGCTTTCTTT.

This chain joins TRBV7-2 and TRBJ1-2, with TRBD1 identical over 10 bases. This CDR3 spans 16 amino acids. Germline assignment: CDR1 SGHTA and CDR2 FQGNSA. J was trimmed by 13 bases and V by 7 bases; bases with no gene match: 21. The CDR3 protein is CASTRISTGGGSGCTF. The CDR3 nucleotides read TGTGCCAGCACCCGGATTTCGACAGGGGGCGGCTCGGGGTGCACCTTC.

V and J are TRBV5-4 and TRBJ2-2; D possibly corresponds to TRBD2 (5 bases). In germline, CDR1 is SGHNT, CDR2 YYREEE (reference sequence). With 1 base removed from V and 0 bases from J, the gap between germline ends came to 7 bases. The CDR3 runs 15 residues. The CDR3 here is CASSLPGTNTGELFF. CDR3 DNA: TGTGCCAGCAGCTTGCCGGGAACGAACACCGGGGAGCTGTTTTTT.

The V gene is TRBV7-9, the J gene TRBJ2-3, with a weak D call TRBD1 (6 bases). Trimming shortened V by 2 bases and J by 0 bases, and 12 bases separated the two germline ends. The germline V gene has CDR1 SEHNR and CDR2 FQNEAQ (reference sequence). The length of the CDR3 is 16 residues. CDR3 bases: TGTGCCAGCAGCTTAAGTGGGGGCAGGAGCACAGATACGCAGTATTTT. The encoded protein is CASSLSGGRSTDTQYF.

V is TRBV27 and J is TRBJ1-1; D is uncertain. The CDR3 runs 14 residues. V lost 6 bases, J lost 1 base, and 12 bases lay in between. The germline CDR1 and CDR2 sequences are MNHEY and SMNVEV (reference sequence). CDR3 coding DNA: TGTGCCAGCAGCCCAGGAGGAGGGAACACTGAAGCTTTCTTT. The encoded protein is CASSPGGGNTEAFF.

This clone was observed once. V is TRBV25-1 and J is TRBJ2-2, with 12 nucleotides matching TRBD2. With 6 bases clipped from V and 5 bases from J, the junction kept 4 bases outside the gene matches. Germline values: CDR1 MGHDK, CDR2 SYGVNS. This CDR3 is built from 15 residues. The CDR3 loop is CASSLAGGNTGELFF. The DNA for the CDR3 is TGTGCCAGCAGCCTAGCGGGGGGGAATACCGGGGAGCTGTTTTTT.

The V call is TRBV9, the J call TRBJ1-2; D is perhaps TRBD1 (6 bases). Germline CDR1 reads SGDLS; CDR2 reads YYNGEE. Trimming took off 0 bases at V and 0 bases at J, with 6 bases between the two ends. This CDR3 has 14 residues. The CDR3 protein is CASSVGTANYGYTF. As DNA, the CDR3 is TGTGCCAGCAGCGTAGGGACAGCTAACTATGGCTACACCTTC.

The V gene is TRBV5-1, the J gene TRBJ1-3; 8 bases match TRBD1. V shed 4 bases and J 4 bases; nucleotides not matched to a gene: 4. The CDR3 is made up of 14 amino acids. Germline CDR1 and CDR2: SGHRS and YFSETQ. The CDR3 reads CASSPRTGGNTIYF. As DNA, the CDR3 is TGCGCCAGCAGCCCACGGACAGGGGGAAACACCATATATTTT.

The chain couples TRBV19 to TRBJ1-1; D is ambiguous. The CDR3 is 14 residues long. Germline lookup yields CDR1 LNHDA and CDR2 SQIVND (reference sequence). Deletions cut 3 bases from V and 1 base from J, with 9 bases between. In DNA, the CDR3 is TGTGCCAGTAGTATCCCGACAAGGAACACTGAAGCTTTCTTT. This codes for CASSIPTRNTEAFF.

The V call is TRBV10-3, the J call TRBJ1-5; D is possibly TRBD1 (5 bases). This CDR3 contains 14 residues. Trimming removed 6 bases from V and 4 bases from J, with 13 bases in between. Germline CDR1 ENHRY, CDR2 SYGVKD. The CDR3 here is CAIRETAHNQPQHF. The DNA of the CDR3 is TGTGCCATCAGAGAGACAGCCCATAATCAGCCCCAGCATTTT.

The CDR3 loop reads CASSPWTGTDSNQPQHF. The CDR3 DNA reads TGTGCCAGCTCACCGTGGACAGGGACGGATAGCAATCAGCCCCAGCATTTT. The genes are TRBV18 and TRBJ1-5, with 8 bases aligning to TRBD1. V was pared by 3 bases and J by 0 bases, with 7 bases of the junction left unmatched. CDR1 and CDR2 from the germline V gene are KGHSH and LQKENI. CDR3 length: 17 amino acids.